The rows below give T cell receptor beta chains drawn from one sample of a study of cytomegalovirus exposure and HLA in healthy donors. TCRdb keeps only in-frame clones here, not all; method: immunoSEQ multiplex PCR. The data show tens of thousands of clones, around 80% seen once. The sample was PBMCs. The receptors stem from a man aged 35 to 55 in good health and CMV-seronegative. The CDR3 runs from the conserved cysteine through the conserved F or W. D genes are given only for firm matches. Clone size, where shown, is once, few, many, or a class for clones that have expanded.

V	size	D	J	CDR3	DNA
TRBV28	NA	NA	TRBJ1-2	CASSPVRSTLSYTF	TGTGCCAGCAGTCCTGTCAGGTCTACCTTAAGCTACACCTTC
TRBV28	NA	NA	TRBJ2-5	CASSFLQGGQETQYF	TGTGCCAGCAGTTTCCTCCAAGGAGGACAAGAGACCCAGTACTTC
TRBV10-3	once	TRBD2	TRBJ2-2	CAIRRSILAGGFTGELFF	TGTGCCATCAGACGCTCAATCCTAGCGGGGGGTTTTACCGGGGAGCTGTTTTTT
TRBV10-2	few	TRBD2	TRBJ2-7	CASRDSGLAGRQYF	TGCGCCAGCAGAGATTCCGGACTAGCGGGAAGGCAGTACTTC
TRBV11-3	NA	NA	TRBJ1-1	CASSLIWSIEAFF	TGTGCCAGCAGCTTAATCTGGAGTATTGAAGCTTTCTTT
TRBV19	few	NA	TRBJ1-4	CASSIPMGGWEKLFF	TGTGCCAGTAGTATCCCGATGGGGGGTTGGGAAAAACTGTTTTTT
TRBV28	NA	TRBD1	TRBJ1-6	CASSLGQGRGSPLHF	TGTGCCAGCAGCCTGGGACAGGGCAGGGGATCACCCCTCCACTTT
TRBV30	NA	TRBD1	TRBJ2-4	CAWGQGGGIQYF	TGTGCCTGGGGACAGGGTGGTGGCATTCAGTACTTC
TRBV5-4	few	NA	TRBJ2-7	CASSLDGKSSYEQYF	TGTGCCAGCAGCTTGGACGGGAAGAGCTCCTACGAGCAGTACTTC
TRBV7-3	NA	NA	TRBJ2-7	CASSPTGYEQYF	TGTGCCAGCAGCCCCACAGGTTACGAGCAGTACTTC
TRBV27	NA	TRBD2	TRBJ2-7	CASSPLGSGRYEQYF	TGTGCCAGCAGTCCGCTTGGTAGCGGGAGATACGAGCAGTACTTC
TRBV27	NA	TRBD2	TRBJ2-1	CASSLRSTSGTYNEQFF	TGTGCCAGCAGTTTACGTTCGACTAGCGGGACCTACAATGAGCAGTTCTTC
TRBV28	NA	TRBD1	TRBJ1-5	CASSRGGGPDPQHF	TGTGCCAGCAGTCGAGGGGGCGGTCCAGATCCCCAGCATTTT
TRBV28	NA	TRBD1	TRBJ1-5	CASSPGQGAGNQPQHF	TGTGCCAGCAGTCCGGGACAGGGGGCTGGCAATCAGCCCCAGCATTTT
TRBV29-1	NA	TRBD2	TRBJ2-1	CSVAIAGGPNEQFF	TGCAGCGTTGCAATAGCGGGAGGGCCCAATGAGCAGTTCTTC
TRBV30	NA	NA	TRBJ2-7	CAWRPTQGLSYEQYF	TGTGCCTGGAGACCAACCCAGGGATTGTCCTACGAGCAGTACTTC
TRBV28	NA	TRBD1	TRBJ1-5	CASRIRDRGGQPQHF	TGTGCCAGCAGGATCCGGGACAGGGGGGGTCAGCCCCAGCATTTT
TRBV19	few	TRBD2	TRBJ2-5	CASSPAGGRETQYF	TGTGCCAGTAGTCCCGCGGGAGGGCGGGAGACCCAGTACTTC
TRBV4-2	NA	TRBD1	TRBJ2-1	CASSQEDRDEQFF	TGTGCCAGCAGCCAAGAAGACAGGGATGAGCAGTTCTTC
TRBV5-6	NA	TRBD1	TRBJ2-7	CASSPDRATYEQYF	TGTGCCAGCAGCCCGGACAGGGCGACCTACGAGCAGTACTTC
TRBV27	NA	TRBD2	TRBJ2-7	CASNGTDLAGGPYEQYF	TGTGCCAGCAACGGGACAGACCTAGCGGGAGGTCCCTACGAGCAGTACTTC
TRBV5-1	NA	NA	TRBJ2-6	CASSVDGQSGANVLTF	TGCGCCAGCAGCGTAGACGGACAGTCAGGGGCCAACGTCCTGACTTTC
TRBV19	NA	TRBD2	TRBJ2-7	CASTSTGTSKIRQYF	TGTGCCAGTACCAGTACCGGGACTAGTAAAATCCGGCAGTACTTC